Below, one T cell receptor beta chain is given with its context. Its antigen is not identified. J gave up 3 bases and V 4 bases, and 12 bases lay outside the gene matches. The CDR3 runs 16 residues. Germline values: CDR1 MGHRA, CDR2 YSYEKL. At sampling all donors were nominally healthy, likely with unrecorded immune exposures. This sample was included in a study of cytomegalovirus exposure and HLA in healthy donors. Study-level points and caveats: Later analysis identified several of the most significant clusters that appeared linked to common viral pathogens.

Amplification used 60 Vbeta primers and 13 Jbeta primers. In the original analysis: The authors later counted 65 million to 90 million unique TCR beta chains, 9 million to 12 million of them shared. This table comes from immunoSEQ multiplex PCR, and its TCRdb copy is limited to in-frame clones, with some not included. Clonal size and the V and J genes are those of that table, whereas D and trimming came from the DNA. The data hold over 130,000 clones, with roughly 86% observed a single time. Sequencing was performed on PBMCs. The V gene is TRBV4-1, the J gene TRBJ2-7; 7 bases are shared with TRBD2. The receptor comes from a woman between 35 and 50 years old in good health and CMV-seronegative. The CDR3 region is CASSREGLRVNYEQYF. Here the CDR3 DNA reads TGCGCCAGCAGCCGGGAGGGTCTCCGGGTTAACTACGAGCAGTACTTC.